These 3 T cell receptor beta chains share one sample of origin, sequenced in a study of blood T cells in healthy people across ages. Sample-barcoded 5' priming and a J-beta primer mix drove a second PCR of roughly 7 to 11 cycles. TCRdb analysed the 5' RACE reads with MiXCR anew, one entry per CDR3 protein. The table records 1,500,000 or so distinct CDR3 sequences, around 40% of them present only once. The sample taken for sequencing was blood. Receptors originate from a woman younger than 35 in good health.

The rearrangement links TRBV4-2 to TRBJ1-6, with TRBD1 identical over 12 bases. Trimming at V came to 6 bases and at J to 8 bases, leaving 2 bases not matched to a gene. This CDR3 contains 14 residues. The germline CDR1 and CDR2 sequences are LGHNA and YNFKEQ. CDR3: CASSWDRGHSPLHF. The CDR3, as DNA: TGTGCCAGCAGTTGGGACAGGGGGCATTCACCCCTCCACTTT.

This clonotype has just a few counts. CDR3: CASSLFGAGETQYF. CDR3 DNA: TGTGCCAGCAGTTTATTTGGAGCCGGTGAGACCCAGTACTTC. The gene calls are TRBV28 and TRBJ2-5; D not certain. This CDR3 has 14 residues. Trimming took off 1 base at V and 5 bases at J, with 11 bases between the two ends. Germline-derived CDR1 and CDR2 are MDHEN and SYDVKM.

This clonotype was seen just once. The genes are TRBV27 and TRBJ1-1; D is uncertain. The germline CDR1 and CDR2 sequences are MNHEY and SMNVEV (reference sequence). The CDR3 consists of 14 residues. Trimming left V 2 bases short and J 1 base short, with 8 bases between. The CDR3: CASSLIRTNTEAFF. The CDR3 coding sequence is TGTGCCAGCAGTTTAATCAGGACGAACACTGAAGCTTTCTTT.